The next 17 T cell receptor beta chains were all read from a single sample in a study of T cell responses to AZD1222 COVID-19 vaccine. Only in-frame clones appear in the TCRdb table, and some are missing; sequencing was by immunoSEQ multiplex PCR. The table includes about 110,000 clones, approximately 85% detected once. Sequencing was performed on peripheral blood, taken on day 0 of AZD1222 vaccination. Source of these receptors: an adult in good health.

This clone was seen a few times. The V call is TRBV28, the J call TRBJ2-3; TRBD2 agrees at 7 bases. V shed 5 bases and J 5 bases; nucleotides not matched to a gene: 10. CDR1 is MDHEN, CDR2 SYDVKM, per germline. The CDR3 spans 15 residues. The CDR3 loop reads CASSRHQGGRDTQYF. Written as DNA, the CDR3 is TGTGCCAGCAGTAGACATCAGGGAGGGCGAGATACGCAGTATTTT.

The chain combines TRBV11-2 with TRBJ2-2; D call uncertain. CDR1 and CDR2 (germline): SGHAT, FQNNGV. This CDR3 region has 13 residues. The V gene lost 1 base and the J gene lost 6 bases, with 6 bases spanning the gap. The CDR3 here is CASSLVQSGELFF. The CDR3 DNA follows: TGTGCCAGCAGCTTAGTCCAGTCCGGGGAGCTGTTTTTT.

The rearrangement links TRBV4-3 to TRBJ2-2, with a weak D call TRBD2 (6 bases). Trimming stripped 3 bases from V and 4 bases from J, with 15 bases between. The CDR3 runs to 16 residues. Germline assignment: CDR1 LGHNA and CDR2 YSLEER. The CDR3: CASSQLHMGGTGELFF. CDR3 in DNA: TGCGCCAGCAGCCAGTTACATATGGGGGGCACCGGGGAGCTGTTTTTT.

CDR3 sequence reads: CASSEAGSYGYTF. The DNA for the CDR3 is TGTGCCAGCAGTGAGGCAGGGTCCTATGGCTACACCTTC. The chain links TRBV6-4 to TRBJ1-2, with D possibly TRBD1 on 5 matching bases. CDR1 is MRHNA, CDR2 SNTAGT, per germline. Between the trimmed V and J ends, which lost 3 bases and 4 bases, there was a span of 9 bases. The CDR3 runs 13 residues.

This chain connects TRBV30 to TRBJ1-5; unclear D gene. Germline assignment: CDR1 GTSNPN and CDR2 SVGIG (reference sequence). The CDR3 is made up of 13 amino acids. The V end was cut by 1 base, the J end by 0 bases, with 4 bases between. CDR3 sequence: CAWSADSNQPQHF. In DNA form, the CDR3 reads TGTGCCTGGAGTGCAGATAGCAATCAGCCCCAGCATTTT. Full variable domain (rest looked up from reference TRBV30 and TRBJ1-5): SQTIHQWPATLVQPVGSPLSLECTVEGTSNPNLYWYRQAAGRGLQLLFYSVGIGQISSEVPQNLSASRPQDRQFILSSKKLLLSDSGFYLCAWSADSNQPQHFGDGTRLSIL.

The chain couples TRBV14 to TRBJ1-4; the D gene is possibly TRBD1 (6 bases). Germline CDR1 is SGHDN and CDR2 is FVKESK. There are 15 residues in the CDR3. The V gene lost 4 bases and the J gene lost 2 bases, with 11 bases spanning the gap. CDR3 bases: TGTGCCAGCAGCCTGCAGGGGCTCACTAATGAAAAACTGTTTTTT. Protein product: CASSLQGLTNEKLFF.

This sequence joins TRBV19 and TRBJ2-3, with 7 bases that match TRBD2. Per the germline V gene, CDR1 is LNHDA and CDR2 is SQIVND (reference sequence). V dropped 6 bases and J dropped 2; count of bases not matched to a gene: 5. The CDR3 sequence is 14 residues long. The DNA for the CDR3 is TGTGCCAGTAGATCTAGCGGATACACAGATACGCAGTATTTT. Its translation is CASRSSGYTDTQYF.

V gene TRBV6-5 combines with J gene TRBJ2-5; D not certain. The CDR3 length is 15 residues. Germline-derived CDR1 and CDR2 are MNHEY and SVGAGI. The germline V and J ends were trimmed by 5 bases and 2 bases, with 15 bases remaining between them. The CDR3, as DNA: TGTGCCAGCAGTCCCCCTGGGCGATTACAAGAGACCCAGTACTTC. It encodes CASSPPGRLQETQYF.

J is TRBJ2-1 and V is TRBV4-3, with D possibly matching TRBD2 (6 bases). V lost 4 bases and J lost 9, with 25 bases in between. Germline V gives CDR1 LGHNA, CDR2 YSLEER. This CDR3 is 17 amino acids long. In DNA form, the CDR3 reads TGCGCCAGCAGCCCCCAGGCCGGGACTGCCCGTACGGGTGAGCAGTTCTTC. This codes for CASSPQAGTARTGEQFF.

This clone has a handful of counts. The chain has TRBV11-2 and TRBJ1-2; D remains unclear. The germline V gene encodes CDR1 SGHAT and CDR2 FQNNGV. Trimming left V 4 bases short and J 0 bases short, with 6 bases between. The CDR3 runs to 13 residues. The CDR3 DNA is TGTGCCAGCAGCTCCTCACCTAACTATGGCTACACCTTC. Protein sequence: CASSSSPNYGYTF.

The chain uses TRBV7-2 and TRBJ1-4; D ambiguous. The length of the CDR3 is 14 residues. Germline V gene sequence: CDR1 SGHTA, CDR2 FQGNSA. The V end was cut by 5 bases, the J end by 6 bases, with 13 bases between. CDR3 amino acids: CASSAGRFDEKLFF. In nucleotides, the CDR3 is TGTGCCAGCAGCGCCGGGCGCTTCGATGAAAAACTGTTTTTT.

This chain links TRBV7-9 with TRBJ1-6; 8 bases are shared with TRBD1. The CDR3 runs to 17 residues. J lost 0 bases, V lost 4 bases, and 5 bases had no gene match. Germline V gene lookup returns CDR1 SEHNR and CDR2 FQNEAQ (reference sequence). CDR3 residues: CASSSDRDSSYNSPLHF. CDR3 DNA: TGTGCCAGCAGCTCGGACAGGGACAGCTCCTATAATTCACCCCTCCACTTT.

The rearrangement links TRBV7-3 to TRBJ1-1, with 8 bases lining up with TRBD1. V dropped 5 bases and J dropped 3; count of bases not matched to a gene: 5. Germline CDR1 is SGHTA and CDR2 is FQGTGA. The CDR3 spans 14 residues. The CDR3 reads CASSLDRDDTEAFF. The CDR3 bases are TGTGCCAGCAGCCTGGACAGGGATGACACTGAAGCTTTCTTT.

The chain has TRBV9 and TRBJ2-7, with a weak D call TRBD1 (5 bases). This CDR3 contains 13 residues. The V gene lost 4 bases and the J gene lost 3 bases, with 11 bases spanning the gap. Per the germline V gene, CDR1 is SGDLS and CDR2 is YYNGEE. For the CDR3, the DNA is TGTGCCAGCAGCTTAGGGCAGGGCTACGAGCAGTACTTC. This gives the protein CASSLGQGYEQYF.

The V call is TRBV7-8, the J call TRBJ1-5, with D maybe TRBD1 (6 bases). The germline gives CDR1 SGHVS, CDR2 FQNEAQ. CDR3 size: 17 residues. V lost 2 bases to trimming and J lost 1 base, with 15 bases between them. The CDR3 protein is CASSLRGQAGSNQPQHF. The CDR3 region has the DNA TGTGCCAGCAGCTTAAGGGGACAAGCCGGCAGCAATCAGCCCCAGCATTTT.

A few counts support this clone. This rearrangement joins TRBV7-2 to TRBJ2-3; 10 bases map to TRBD2. V lost 5 bases to trimming and J lost 4 bases; unmatched junction nucleotides: 9. The CDR3 contains 16 residues. Germline CDR1 reads SGHTA; CDR2 reads FQGNSA. The chain's CDR3 is CASSLTSSGSADTQYF. The CDR3 nucleotides are TGTGCCAGCAGCCTAACGTCTAGCGGGAGTGCAGATACGCAGTATTTT.

V usage is TRBV19 and J usage is TRBJ2-1, with D possibly matching TRBD1 (6 bases). The CDR3 sequence is 15 residues long. Germline assignment: CDR1 LNHDA and CDR2 SQIVND (reference sequence). Trimming cost V 4 bases and J 3 bases, with 13 bases left between them. The CDR3 DNA reads as TGTGCCAGTAGTACTGGGGGCGCCGACTACAATGAGCAGTTCTTC. Encoded protein: CASSTGGADYNEQFF.